This TCR beta chain was captured in a study of shared clonotypes between healthy human individuals. Clones were read by immunoSEQ multiplex PCR, and TCRdb kept only the in-frame ones, dropping some. Of approximately 710,000 clones in the sample, 90% are singletons; the top ten hold 34%. The CDR3 length is 17 residues. V lost 3 bases and J lost 4; bases outside the gene matches: 15. The germline V gene encodes CDR1 MDHEN and CDR2 SYDVKM. Sequenced: memory CD8+ T cells from PBMCs. The subset is: CD45RO+ cells pooled with CCR7-negative TemRA cells. The source is a man younger than 35 in good health. Some clones in this sample may be carry-over from other donors' samples. The genes are TRBV28 and TRBJ2-7; 7 nucleotides align to TRBD1. The CDR3 nucleotides read TGTGCCAGCAGTTTCGTAGGTGGGGAAGGGGGCAGATACGAGCAGTACTTC. It specifies CASSFVGGEGGRYEQYF.